Sequencing of this T cell receptor (beta chain) was carried out in a study of T cell clones after liver transplantation. Study background: TCRbeta sequencing after a pre-transplant mixed lymphocyte reaction identified graft-donor-reactive clones, later tracked in post-transplant blood. Until 12-24 months post-transplant, subjects got standard immunosuppression and no induction. Samples came pre-transplant, pre-randomization before withdrawal, and post-randomization after withdrawal ended.

Clones were sequenced by immunoSEQ multiplex PCR, and TCRdb holds only the in-frame ones, with some missing. The sample includes approximately 12,000 clones, roughly 80% of them seen just once. Trimming cost V 4 bases and J 5 bases; bases outside gene matches: 11. Germline values: CDR1 SGHAT, CDR2 FQDESV (reference sequence). The CDR3 is 16 residues long. The source of this sequence is a human patient who received a liver transplant. Some T cells may be transferred from the graft donor. The V call is TRBV11-1, the J call TRBJ2-5; TRBD1 matches 9 bases. Material: CD8+ T cells from blood, obtained at the 22-month timepoint. This CDR3 is CASSSLDRGSDETQYF. In DNA form, the CDR3 reads TGTGCCAGCAGCTCGTTGGACAGGGGTTCGGATGAGACCCAGTACTTC.